A selection of T cell receptor beta chains follows, all from one sample in a study of beta chain features in type 1 diabetes. Assay used: immunoSEQ multiplex PCR; TCRdb lists only in-frame clones, some missing. The sample has just over 600,000 clones, around 16% seen once. Sequenced material: naive CD4+ T cells from blood. These TCRs come from a man in his late teens or twenties in good health. Both conserved end residues are part of each CDR3. A D gene is named only where the DNA matches it firmly. The size field is filled for only some rows; it gives once, few, many or a size class.

clone_size: few; j_call: TRBJ1-2; d_call: -; v_call: TRBV5-1; cdr3_nt: TGCGCCAGCAGCCACCGAGGAGAGAAAAACTATGGCTACACCTTC; cdr3_aa: CASSHRGEKNYGYTF
clone_size: -; j_call: TRBJ2-5; d_call: -; v_call: TRBV7-2; cdr3_nt: TGTGCCAGCAGCTTAGTTTACGGAACCCAGTACTTC; cdr3_aa: CASSLVYGTQYF
clone_size: -; j_call: TRBJ2-6; d_call: -; v_call: TRBV5-1; cdr3_nt: TGCGCCAGCTATGAAAGCTTGTACAGGGACAACTCTGGGGCCAACGTCCTGACTTTC; cdr3_aa: CASYESLYRDNSGANVLTF
clone_size: few; j_call: TRBJ1-1; d_call: TRBD1; v_call: TRBV4-2; cdr3_nt: TGTGCCAGCAGCCAAGCCCTTATGAGTGACAGGGGAGGTATGGCTTTCTTT; cdr3_aa: CASSQALMSDRGGMAFF
clone_size: few; j_call: TRBJ2-7; d_call: -; v_call: TRBV6-5; cdr3_nt: TGTGCCAGCAGAGACATAAGGGTACTGACCTACGAGCAGTACTTC; cdr3_aa: CASRDIRVLTYEQYF
clone_size: -; j_call: TRBJ1-4; d_call: -; v_call: TRBV2; cdr3_nt: TGTGCCAGTAGGAGGGTCGGAAAACTGTTTTTT; cdr3_aa: CASRRVGKLFF
clone_size: -; j_call: TRBJ1-1; d_call: -; v_call: TRBV20-1; cdr3_nt: TGCAGTGCTAGAGGTGTAGGGGAAGCTTTCTTT; cdr3_aa: CSARGVGEAFF
clone_size: -; j_call: TRBJ2-1; d_call: -; v_call: TRBV6-4; cdr3_nt: TGTGCCAGCAGTGAGGGTAGGATTGGTGAGCAGTTCTTC; cdr3_aa: CASSEGRIGEQFF
clone_size: -; j_call: TRBJ2-3; d_call: -; v_call: TRBV6-5; cdr3_nt: TGTGCCAGCATTCTTAAGGCCAGCACAGATACGCAGTATTTT; cdr3_aa: CASILKASTDTQYF
clone_size: few; j_call: TRBJ2-5; d_call: -; v_call: TRBV28; cdr3_nt: TGTGCCAGCAGTGGCAGCCAAGAGACCCAGTACTTC; cdr3_aa: CASSGSQETQYF
clone_size: -; j_call: TRBJ2-1; d_call: -; v_call: TRBV7-3; cdr3_nt: TGTGCCAGCAGCACCGGGACAAACTCGAGGAGTGAGCAGTTCTTC; cdr3_aa: CASSTGTNSRSEQFF
clone_size: -; j_call: TRBJ2-1; d_call: TRBD2; v_call: TRBV19; cdr3_nt: TGTGCCAGTAGTAGCGGCCGTACTAGCGCGCAGTTCTTC; cdr3_aa: CASSSGRTSAQFF
clone_size: few; j_call: TRBJ2-3; d_call: -; v_call: TRBV7-2; cdr3_nt: TGTGCCAGCAGCTCCGGTCGCACAGATACGCAGTATTTT; cdr3_aa: CASSSGRTDTQYF
clone_size: few; j_call: TRBJ2-3; d_call: -; v_call: TRBV9; cdr3_nt: TGTGCCAGCACCGTAGGAGGCCAGGGCTCAGATACGCAGTATTTT; cdr3_aa: CASTVGGQGSDTQYF
clone_size: -; j_call: TRBJ2-3; d_call: -; v_call: TRBV2; cdr3_nt: TGTGCCAGCGGCCAGGGCCTAAGCACAGATACGCAGTATTTT; cdr3_aa: CASGQGLSTDTQYF
clone_size: -; j_call: TRBJ1-4; d_call: -; v_call: TRBV7-9; cdr3_nt: TGTGCCAGCAGGAACCCGAGGGGGACTAATGAAAAACTGTTTTTT; cdr3_aa: CASRNPRGTNEKLFF
clone_size: few; j_call: TRBJ1-5; d_call: -; v_call: TRBV19; cdr3_nt: TGTGCCAGTAGTCCCATTTCGGGGTACCAGCCCCAGCATTTT; cdr3_aa: CASSPISGYQPQHF
clone_size: -; j_call: TRBJ2-3; d_call: TRBD2; v_call: TRBV28; cdr3_nt: TGTGCCGCCACCTCCTCGGCGGGGGGGGAGACAGATACGCAGTATTTT; cdr3_aa: CAATSSAGGETDTQYF
clone_size: -; j_call: TRBJ2-7; d_call: -; v_call: TRBV7-2; cdr3_nt: TGTGCCAGCAGCTTAGTCGGGGCCGGGTACGAGCAGTACTTC; cdr3_aa: CASSLVGAGYEQYF
clone_size: -; j_call: TRBJ2-3; d_call: TRBD2; v_call: TRBV7-3; cdr3_nt: TGTGCCAGCAGCTTAGGTAGCGGGAGGGATACGCAGTATTTT; cdr3_aa: CASSLGSGRDTQYF
clone_size: few; j_call: TRBJ2-7; d_call: -; v_call: TRBV14; cdr3_nt: TGTGCCAGCAGCCATCTTATTCGGGGCTACGAGCAGTACTTC; cdr3_aa: CASSHLIRGYEQYF
clone_size: -; j_call: TRBJ2-1; d_call: TRBD1; v_call: TRBV5-1; cdr3_nt: TGCGCCAGCGGATCCGGACAGGGCTCCTACAATGAGCAGTTCTTC; cdr3_aa: CASGSGQGSYNEQFF
clone_size: few; j_call: TRBJ1-6; d_call: TRBD1; v_call: TRBV15; cdr3_nt: TGTGCCACCAGCAGAGATAGTTGGGGGACAGGGCACTCACCCCTCCACTTT; cdr3_aa: CATSRDSWGTGHSPLHF
clone_size: -; j_call: TRBJ1-1; d_call: -; v_call: TRBV28; cdr3_nt: TGTGCCAGCATCCAACACCGTGAAGCTTTCTTT; cdr3_aa: CASIQHREAFF
clone_size: -; j_call: TRBJ1-5; d_call: TRBD1; v_call: TRBV6-1; cdr3_nt: TGTGCCAGTGGGGGACAGGGGTTTCAGCCCCAGCATTTT; cdr3_aa: CASGGQGFQPQHF
clone_size: few; j_call: TRBJ1-5; d_call: -; v_call: TRBV28; cdr3_nt: TGTGCCAGCAGTTTAGGCAATCAGCCCCAGCATTTT; cdr3_aa: CASSLGNQPQHF
clone_size: once; j_call: TRBJ2-3; d_call: -; v_call: TRBV5-8; cdr3_nt: TGTGCCAGCAGCTTGTGGGCAGCTAGCACAGATACGCAGTATTTT; cdr3_aa: CASSLWAASTDTQYF
clone_size: -; j_call: TRBJ1-5; d_call: TRBD1; v_call: TRBV4-1; cdr3_nt: TGCGCCAGCAGCCAAGATTTGGACAGGGGGCATCAGCCCCAGCATTTT; cdr3_aa: CASSQDLDRGHQPQHF
clone_size: few; j_call: TRBJ2-5; d_call: -; v_call: TRBV7-2; cdr3_nt: TGTGCCAGCAGCCCGCCCCGGCCGAATACCCAGTACTTC; cdr3_aa: CASSPPRPNTQYF
clone_size: -; j_call: TRBJ2-7; d_call: TRBD1; v_call: TRBV5-4; cdr3_nt: TGTGCCAGCAGCCCGCCGGGACAGGAGACCTACGAGCAGTACTTC; cdr3_aa: CASSPPGQETYEQYF
clone_size: few; j_call: TRBJ2-7; d_call: TRBD1; v_call: TRBV11-2; cdr3_nt: TGTGCCAGCAGGAGACCGGGACAGGGGTACTACGAGCAGTACTTC; cdr3_aa: CASRRPGQGYYEQYF
clone_size: few; j_call: TRBJ2-3; d_call: TRBD1; v_call: TRBV11-1; cdr3_nt: TGTGCCAGCAGCTTCCGGGACAGGGGGCGAATCGGCACAGATACGCAGTATTTT; cdr3_aa: CASSFRDRGRIGTDTQYF
clone_size: -; j_call: TRBJ2-7; d_call: -; v_call: TRBV19; cdr3_nt: TGTGCCAGTAGTGTCTCAAGTTACGAGCAGTACTTC; cdr3_aa: CASSVSSYEQYF
clone_size: -; j_call: TRBJ2-5; d_call: -; v_call: TRBV18; cdr3_nt: TGTGCCAGCTCACCTCCAGGGGTGGAGACCCAGTACTTC; cdr3_aa: CASSPPGVETQYF
clone_size: -; j_call: TRBJ2-6; d_call: -; v_call: TRBV18; cdr3_nt: TGTGCCAGCTCACCACTGTCGGGGGCCAACGTCCTGACTTTC; cdr3_aa: CASSPLSGANVLTF
clone_size: few; j_call: TRBJ2-5; d_call: TRBD1; v_call: TRBV5-4; cdr3_nt: TGTGCCAGCAAAAAGGACAGGGGGCAGACCCAGTACTTC; cdr3_aa: CASKKDRGQTQYF
clone_size: -; j_call: TRBJ2-2; d_call: TRBD1; v_call: TRBV5-6; cdr3_nt: TGTGCCAGCAGCTCCTTGACAGGGGACACCGGGGAGCTGTTTTTT; cdr3_aa: CASSSLTGDTGELFF
clone_size: -; j_call: TRBJ2-7; d_call: -; v_call: TRBV29-1; cdr3_nt: TGCAGCGTGACTAACAGGAGCACTTACGAGCAGTACTTC; cdr3_aa: CSVTNRSTYEQYF
clone_size: few; j_call: TRBJ2-1; d_call: -; v_call: TRBV6-1; cdr3_nt: TGTGCCAGCAAAAGGACACCTACTTTCGATGAGCAGTTCTTC; cdr3_aa: CASKRTPTFDEQFF